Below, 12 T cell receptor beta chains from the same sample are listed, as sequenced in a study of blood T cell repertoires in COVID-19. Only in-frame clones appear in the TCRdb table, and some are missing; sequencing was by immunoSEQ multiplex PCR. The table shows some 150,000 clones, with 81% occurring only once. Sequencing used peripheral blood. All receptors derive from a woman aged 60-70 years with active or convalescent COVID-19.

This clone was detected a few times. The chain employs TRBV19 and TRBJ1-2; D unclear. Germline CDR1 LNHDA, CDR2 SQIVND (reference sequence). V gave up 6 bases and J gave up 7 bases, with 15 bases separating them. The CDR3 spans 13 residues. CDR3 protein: CASSQRRDGGYTF. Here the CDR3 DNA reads TGTGCCAGTAGCCAAAGGAGGGATGGTGGCTACACCTTC.

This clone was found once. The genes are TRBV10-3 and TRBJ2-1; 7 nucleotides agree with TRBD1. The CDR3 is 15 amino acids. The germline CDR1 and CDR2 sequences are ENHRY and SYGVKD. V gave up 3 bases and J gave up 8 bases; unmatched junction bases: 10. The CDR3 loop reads CAISDVDRAKYEQFF. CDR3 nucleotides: TGTGCCATCAGTGATGTCGACAGGGCTAAGTATGAGCAGTTCTTC.

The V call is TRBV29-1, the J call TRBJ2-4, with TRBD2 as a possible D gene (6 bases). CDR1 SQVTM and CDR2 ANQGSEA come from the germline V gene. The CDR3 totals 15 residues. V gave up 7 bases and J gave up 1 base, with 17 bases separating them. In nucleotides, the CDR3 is TGCAGCGCCTACCTAGGAGGGGTGGCCAAAAACATTCAGTACTTC. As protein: CSAYLGGVAKNIQYF.

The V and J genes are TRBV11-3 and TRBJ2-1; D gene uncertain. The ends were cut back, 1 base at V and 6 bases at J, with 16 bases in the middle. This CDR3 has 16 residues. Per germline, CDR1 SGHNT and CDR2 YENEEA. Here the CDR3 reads CASSLAGGIEFNEQFF. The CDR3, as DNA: TGTGCCAGCAGCTTAGCGGGTGGAATCGAGTTCAATGAGCAGTTCTTC.

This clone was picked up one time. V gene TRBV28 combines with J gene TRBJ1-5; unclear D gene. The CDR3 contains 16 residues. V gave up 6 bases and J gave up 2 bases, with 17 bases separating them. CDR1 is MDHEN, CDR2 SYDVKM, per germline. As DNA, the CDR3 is TGTGCCAGCAGCTCGACCCGGGGAGTGGGCAATCAGCCCCAGCATTTT. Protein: CASSSTRGVGNQPQHF.

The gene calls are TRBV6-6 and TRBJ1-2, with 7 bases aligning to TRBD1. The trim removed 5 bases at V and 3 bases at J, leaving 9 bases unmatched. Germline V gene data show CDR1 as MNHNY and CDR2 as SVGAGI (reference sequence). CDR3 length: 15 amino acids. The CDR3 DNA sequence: TGTGCCAGCAGTCCCAATACAGGGGTGGACTATGGCTACACCTTC. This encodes CASSPNTGVDYGYTF.

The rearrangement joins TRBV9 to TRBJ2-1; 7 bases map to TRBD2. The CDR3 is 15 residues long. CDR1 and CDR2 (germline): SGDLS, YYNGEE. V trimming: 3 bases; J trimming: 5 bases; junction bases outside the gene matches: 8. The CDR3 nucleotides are TGTGCCAGCAGCGAGGACGGGAGGAAGGACAATGAGCAGTTCTTC. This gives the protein CASSEDGRKDNEQFF.

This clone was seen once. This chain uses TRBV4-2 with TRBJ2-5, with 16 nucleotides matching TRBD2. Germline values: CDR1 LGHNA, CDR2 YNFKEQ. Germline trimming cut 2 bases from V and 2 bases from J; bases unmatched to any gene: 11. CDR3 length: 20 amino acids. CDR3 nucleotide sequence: TGTGCCAGCAGCCAAAGATCCGGCGGGACTAGCGGGGGGGGACAAGAGACCCAGTACTTC. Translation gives CASSQRSGGTSGGGQETQYF.

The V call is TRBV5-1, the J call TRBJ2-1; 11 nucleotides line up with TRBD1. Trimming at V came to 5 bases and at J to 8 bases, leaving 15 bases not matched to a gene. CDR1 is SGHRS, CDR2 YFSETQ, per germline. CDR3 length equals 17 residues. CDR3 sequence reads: CASSRLPSGTGGYEQFF. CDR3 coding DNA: TGCGCCAGCAGTCGGCTCCCCTCCGGGACAGGGGGTTATGAGCAGTTCTTC.

The CDR3 coding sequence is TGTGCCAGCAGCCAAGAATCTCAAGCGGGAGGGTTTGTGGAGACCCAGTACTTC. Protein: CASSQESQAGGFVETQYF. This sequence joins TRBV4-2 and TRBJ2-5, with 10 bases that match TRBD2. With V trimmed by 0 bases and J by 5 bases, 12 bases remained unmatched. CDR3 length equals 18 residues. CDR1 is LGHNA and CDR2 is YNFKEQ in the germline V gene.

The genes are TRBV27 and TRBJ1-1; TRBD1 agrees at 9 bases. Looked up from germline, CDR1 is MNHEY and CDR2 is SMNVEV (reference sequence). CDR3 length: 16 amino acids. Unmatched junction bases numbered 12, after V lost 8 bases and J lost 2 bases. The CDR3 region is CASQTGGLRKNTEAFF. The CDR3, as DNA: TGTGCCAGCCAAACAGGGGGCTTAAGGAAAAACACTGAAGCTTTCTTT.

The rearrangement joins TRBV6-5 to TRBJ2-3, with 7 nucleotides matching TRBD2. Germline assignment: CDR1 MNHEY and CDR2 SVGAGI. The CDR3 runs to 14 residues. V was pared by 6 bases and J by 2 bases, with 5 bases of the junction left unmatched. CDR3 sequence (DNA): TGTGCCAGCAGGGTGAGCGGGGACACAGATACGCAGTATTTT. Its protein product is CASRVSGDTDTQYF.